The next 13 T cell receptor beta chains were all read from a single sample in a study of blood T cells in healthy people across ages. Sample-barcoded 5' priming and a J-beta primer mix drove a second PCR of about 6 to 12 cycles. TCRdb re-analysed the 5' RACE reads in MiXCR, keeping a single row per CDR3 protein. The table has 600,000 to 900,000 distinct CDR3 sequences, roughly 25% seen once. These data were likewise used in another study, on T cells of mothers and their children.

The specimen sequenced was blood. Every receptor here comes from a boy aged 10-17 years in good health.

This clonotype was seen a handful of times. Germline and junction disagree at one end, which may indicate a read error. The J gene is TRBJ1-5, the V gene TRBV6-1; no reliable D call. CDR1 MNHNS and CDR2 SASEGT come from the germline V gene. CDR3 length: 11 amino acids. The CDR3 DNA is TGTGCCAGCAGTGAACGGGCCTACGTGACCTTT. The encoded protein is CASSERAYVTF.

This clonotype was recorded many times. This sequence joins TRBV27 and TRBJ2-5; D perhaps matches TRBD2 (6 bases). Germline V gives CDR1 MNHEY, CDR2 SMNVEV (reference sequence). Trimming shortened V by 8 bases and J by 5 bases, and 6 bases separated the two germline ends. The CDR3 runs to 10 residues. As DNA, the CDR3 is TGTGCCAGCGGGAGGGAGACCCAGTACTTC. Translating gives CASGRETQYF.

The chain couples TRBV12-3 or TRBV12-4 to TRBJ2-2, with 7 bases identical to TRBD2. This CDR3 comprises 16 residues. V shed 5 bases, J shed 6 bases, and the junction held 12 bases outside the gene matches. CDR3 sequence: CASSPDSQRGSGELFF. In DNA form, the CDR3 reads TGTGCCAGCAGTCCCGACTCGCAGCGGGGTTCCGGGGAGCTGTTTTTT.

The rearrangement joins TRBV4-2 to TRBJ2-5; D might be TRBD1 or TRBD2, each matching 5 bases. Germline assignment: CDR1 LGHNA and CDR2 YNFKEQ. The CDR3 has 16 amino acids. The V end was cut by 1 base, the J end by 5 bases, with 17 bases between. CDR3 in DNA: TGTGCCAGCAGCCAAGGGACGGGGACGACAAGCGAGACCCAGTACTTC. It translates to CASSQGTGTTSETQYF.

Only a few counts were recorded for this clonotype. The chain is built from TRBV14 and TRBJ2-7; TRBD1 might be the D (5 bases). This CDR3 has 15 residues. CDR1 and CDR2 from the germline V gene are SGHDN and FVKESK. Trimming removed 1 base at V and 5 bases at J, with 15 bases between. The CDR3 reads CASSQVIDRVDEQYF. The CDR3 DNA reads TGTGCCAGCAGCCAAGTCATCGACAGAGTCGACGAGCAGTACTTC. The whole variable domain, remainder taken from reference TRBV14 and TRBJ2-7, is EAGVTQFPSHSVIEKGQTVTLRCDPISGHDNLYWYRRVMGKEIKFLLHFVKESKQDESGMPNNRFLAERTGGTYSTLKVQPAELEDSGVYFCASSQVIDRVDEQYFGPGTRLTVT.

The V call is TRBV18, the J call TRBJ2-7, with D maybe TRBD1 (6 bases). The germline CDR1 and CDR2 sequences are KGHSH and LQKENI. The CDR3 runs 14 residues. V was cut by 2 bases and J by 0 bases, with 8 bases left in between. CDR3: CASSPTGPSYEQYF. CDR3 DNA: TGTGCCAGCTCACCAACAGGGCCCTCCTACGAGCAGTACTTC.

The gene calls are TRBV12-3 or TRBV12-4 and TRBJ2-5; D is undetermined. Matching the DNA end better, TRBJ2-1 makes the J call doubtful. This CDR3 is built from 13 residues. CDR3 coding DNA: TGTGCCAGCAGTGTAAGCCCGGGCAATGAGCAGTTCTTC. This codes for CASSVSPGNEQFF.

This clonotype was seen a few times. This chain links TRBV2 with TRBJ1-5, with 8 nucleotides matching TRBD1. The V gene end was trimmed by 7 bases and the J gene end by 7 bases; junction bases not matched to a gene: 15. In germline, CDR1 is SNHLY, CDR2 FYNNEI. The CDR3 sequence is 16 residues long. CDR3 sequence reads: CASTDPGQGARQPQHF. The CDR3 DNA sequence: TGTGCCAGCACCGACCCGGGGCAGGGGGCTCGGCAGCCCCAGCATTTT.

The CDR3: CASNWGGPSSGNTIYF. For the CDR3, the DNA is TGTGCCAGCAATTGGGGGGGGCCGAGCTCTGGAAACACCATATATTTT. The chain combines TRBV28 with TRBJ1-3, with D possibly TRBD1 on 6 matching bases. Trimming cost V 7 bases and J 0 bases, with 16 bases left between them. Looked up from germline, CDR1 is MDHEN and CDR2 is SYDVKM. The CDR3 has 16 amino acids.

The CDR3 sequence is CASSSQGLSGANVLTF. The CDR3 DNA reads TGTGCCAGCAGTTCCCAGGGGCTCTCTGGGGCCAACGTCCTGACTTTC. The chain recombines TRBV6-2 or TRBV6-3 with TRBJ2-6, with D possibly being TRBD1 (6 bases). CDR3 length: 16 amino acids. Germline CDR1 reads MNHEY; CDR2 reads SVGEGT. Trimming cost V 4 bases and J 0 bases, with 10 bases left between them.

This clonotype was detected a few times. A read error may account for a junction end that differs from germline. This rearrangement joins TRBV20-1 to TRBJ2-3, with D possibly matching TRBD2 (7 bases). Germline loops: CDR1 DFQATT, CDR2 SNEGSKA (reference sequence). CDR3 size: 15 residues. The CDR3 bases are TGCAGTGCGGACCCTGAGGCGGGGGACACAGGTACGCAGTATTTT. Encoded protein: CSADPEAGDTGTQYF.

V gene TRBV3-1 combines with J gene TRBJ2-5, with 8 nucleotides matching TRBD2. CDR1 is LGHDT and CDR2 is YNNKEL in the germline V gene (reference sequence). V lost 2 bases, J lost 11 bases, and 13 bases stayed unmatched. CDR3 length: 15 amino acids. In DNA, the CDR3 is TGTGCCAGCAGCCAAACCCCAGCGGGGGATTTTGAGCAGTACTTC. Translated, it gives CASSQTPAGDFEQYF.

This clonotype was observed once. The genes are TRBV20-1 and TRBJ1-5; TRBD1 is a possible D gene (6 bases). Trimming left V 6 bases short and J 3 bases short, with 15 bases between. This CDR3 contains 14 residues. From germline, CDR1 is DFQATT and CDR2 SNEGSKA (reference sequence). The CDR3 coding sequence is TGCAGTGCGCAGACAGGCTACCTCAATCAGCCCCAGCATTTT. Translated: CSAQTGYLNQPQHF.